The entry that follows covers one T cell receptor beta chain sequence. This clone's antigen is unknown. Nothing much larger sits one base from this clone, and base qualities are not available. TCRbeta CDR3 regions were amplified from genomic DNA by means of the immunoSEQ Assay, a bias-controlled multiplex PCR. As for how the authors treated the data: The number of nucleated cells in each sample was estimated by amplification of reference gene primers within the assay. To quantify the absolute abundance of each unique TCRbeta CDR3 rearrangement, sequence reads were collapsed and filtered. For each sample, productive Simpson clonality was calculated by taking the square root of Simpson's diversity index across productive rearrangements. Here the immuneACCESS table is served through TCRdb, limited to in-frame sequences with V and J called. Missing clones are a known gap in these copies; in checked studies unresolved V genes cover under half, and the rest lacks a known reason. V and J calls and clone size are given by that table; D and trimming were obtained from the DNA. The sample table records roughly 360,000 clones; roughly 86% of these occur just once. The top ten hold about 1.5% of the sample.

These data come from a study of blood T cell repertoires in COVID-19 (TCRdb year 2020). Study-level background: Collaborator samples came from the United States, Italy and Spain and covered acute and convalescent phases of COVID-19. The dataset comprised deeply sampled blood TCRbeta repertoires from subjects exposed to, actively infected with, or recovered from COVID-19. Sample metadata almost always included a de-identified subject ID, COVID-19 status, age in years and sex. A freely available public database, intended as a resource for researchers studying the immune response to SARS-CoV-2, is where the repertoires were released. Where available, HLA class I and class II types were taken from metadata supplied by the sample provider and were not determined by assay-based typing. The samples were drawn from two sources: the first 160 participants of the ongoing ImmuneRACE study, and 1,000 to 1,500 subjects contributed by 6 global collaborators. The prospective study material was composed of cDNA or gDNA derived from T cells, B-cell-depleted T cells, or PBMCs. Results the study describes overall, beyond this receptor: The quantity of clinical and demographic metadata differed by source and by participant and was supplied without curation.

Participants in the prospective study were enrolled through a virtual design, were aged roughly 18 to 100 years, and lived in approximately 25 United States geographic areas. Cohort assignment in the prospective study relied on participant-reported clinical history from a screening survey and a study questionnaire. Recovered participants in ImmuneRACE Cohort 3 were defined as having two consecutive negative NP/OP PCR tests, clearance from a healthcare professional, or resolution of symptoms. In the prospective study, mobile phlebotomists collected whole blood, serum and a nasopharyngeal or oropharyngeal swab from each participant. Prospective study participants could optionally give additional blood draws and questionnaires over a roughly 2-month period. Blood samples from the prospective study were shipped frozen or at room temperature prior to DNA extraction. The trim is 6 bases for V and 9 bases for J, with a gap of 21 bases between the germline ends. From a lookup of the germline V gene, CDR1 and CDR2 are MNHEY and SVGEGT. Spanning cysteine to phenylalanine, the CDR3 consists of 15 amino acids. Only the CDR3 part of the read is kept: 45 bases, read in frame from the first base.

Material: PBMCs or T cells enriched from blood (not recorded which). The TCR comes from a man aged 25 to 40 who had recovered from COVID-19. The sequence joins TRBV6-2 or TRBV6-3 to TRBJ1-5, with TRBD1 as a weak D call on 5 bases. The CDR3 reads CASSQQVGGYGPQHF. The nucleotides read TGTGCCAGCAGCCAACAGGTGGGCGGCTACGGGCCCCAGCATTTT.